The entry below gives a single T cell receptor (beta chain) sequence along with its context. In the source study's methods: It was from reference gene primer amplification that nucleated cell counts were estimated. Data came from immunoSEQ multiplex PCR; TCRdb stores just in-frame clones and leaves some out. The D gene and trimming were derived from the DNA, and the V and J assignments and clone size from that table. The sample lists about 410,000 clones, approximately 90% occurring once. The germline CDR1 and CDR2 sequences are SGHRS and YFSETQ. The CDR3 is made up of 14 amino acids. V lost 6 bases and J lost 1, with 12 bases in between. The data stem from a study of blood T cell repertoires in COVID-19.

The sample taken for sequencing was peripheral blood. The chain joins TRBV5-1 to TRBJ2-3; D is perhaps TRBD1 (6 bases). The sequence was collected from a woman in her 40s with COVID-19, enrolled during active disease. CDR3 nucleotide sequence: TGCGCCAGCAAAGGGGGAGAAGGCACAGATACGCAGTATTTT. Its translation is CASKGGEGTDTQYF.